This TCR beta chain comes out of a study of T cell clonality in common variable immunodeficiency (dated by TCRdb to about 2015). Its CDR3 holds 16 amino acids, cysteine through phenylalanine. Only the CDR3 bases that were read are kept: 39 of them, in frame from base 1. The germline V end is reduced by 1 base and the J end by 4 bases; junction bases left unmatched: 8. Sequences SGDLS (CDR1) and YYNGEE (CDR2) are obtained from the germline V gene. Equivalent amounts of genomic DNA from CVID and control samples were used as sequencing input. For every sample, a 60 bp segment covering the rearranged TCRbeta CDR3 region was amplified and then sequenced. The immunoSEQ assay, a bias-corrected multiplex PCR with high-throughput sequencing, was employed for TCRbeta amplification. In the authors' own workflow: Each unique nucleotide sequence was treated as a clone and annotated with V, D and J genes, copy number and frequency. Sequences were labeled productive if in frame, and non-productive if out of frame or containing stop codons. Clonality was calculated from Shannon's entropy as previously described. The predicted amino acid sequences of productive clones were used to derive mean CDR3 Kyte-Doolittle hydropathy. The R hclust function was used to hierarchically cluster scaled V gene usage with Manhattan distance and complete linkage. To assess clone sharing by CDR3 amino acid sequence, 12 repertoires per group were resampled over 100 rounds. The repertoires were searched for about 70 published EBV-specific TCRbeta sequences and almost 250 published CMV-specific TCRbeta sequences. After a couple of CVID samples that produced fewer than 10,000 sequences were dropped from the analysis, around 41 CVID repertoires remained. Sourced from immuneACCESS, this table was stored by TCRdb with only in-frame sequences that have V and J called. A share of the clones is absent; for the studies checked, an unresolved V gene accounts for under half, and the remainder has no known explanation. The V and J calls and clone size come from that table; D and trimming were worked out from the DNA. In this sample the table shows around 57,000 clones, and no singletons are among them. The ten largest account for 5.4% of the sample.

Overall study outcomes, separate from this receptor: According to the authors, figuring out what caused the increased clonality in CVID would require sequencing the repertoires of T cell subpopulations. Even though DNA input was the same, control samples had an average of roughly 76,000 unique sequences each, compared with some 32,000 in CVID samples. TCRbeta clonality was higher in CVID subjects than in healthy controls (t-test p = 0.018), and the increase was most characteristic of about a third of subjects. Correlations of repertoire features with clinical complications were constrained by heterogeneity among patients within the CVID cohort. Fewer TCRbeta clones were shared among CVID subjects than among healthy controls (p < 0.0001). Fewer deletions and N-nucleotide insertions were reportedly observed in CVID TCRbeta sequences, and highly modified clones with 13 or more V deletions were reportedly absent from CVID TCRbeta sequences.

Most CVID patients and most healthy controls were of Caucasian heritage. Heparinized peripheral whole blood samples of 5 to 8 ml were collected from each donor. Genomic DNA from adults with common variable immune deficiency (CVID) and from healthy adult controls was used to sequence TCRbeta CDR3 repertoires. A total of some 22 healthy adult volunteers (about twelve female and approximately 10 male; age range roughly 20 to 66 years, mean age around 35) were included in the control group. Diluted blood was density-centrifuged over Hypaque 1077 or Ficoll-Paque to isolate peripheral blood mononuclear cells. Genomic DNA was obtained from unsorted mononuclear cells through either Qiagen column purification or a centrifugation-based method. This clone was seen ten or more times. Its cognate antigen has yet to be identified. The read terminates 3 residues before the CDR3 end, so the remaining end is supplied by the germline J gene.

The receptor's source is a person aged 18 to 75 in good health. The specimen was peripheral blood mononuclear cells. This sequence uses TRBV9 and TRBJ2-1, with 7 central nucleotides matching TRBD2. The sequenced part of the CDR3 DNA is TGTGCCAGCAGCGTATCTATGCGGGAGATTTACAATGAG. Its translation is CASSVSMREIYNE. The CDR3 in its entirety is CASSVSMREIYNEQFF.